The rows below give T cell receptor beta chains drawn from one sample of a study of T cell responses to AZD1222 COVID-19 vaccine. TCRdb's table, derived via immunoSEQ multiplex PCR, lists solely in-frame clones and lacks some. The sample carries 130,000 to 150,000 clones, about 91% recorded once. This sample comprised peripheral blood, obtained on day 0 of AZD1222 vaccination. Every receptor here comes from an adult in good health. CDR3s include the opening cysteine and the closing phenylalanine or tryptophan. A D gene is named only where the DNA matches it firmly. Size tells how often a clone was seen (once, few, many) or the class of an expanded clone, and some rows leave it out.

CDR3 DNA,CDR3 protein,J gene,D gene,clone size,V gene,CDR3 length
TGTGCCAGCAGCCCATTCGGCCCCCGCGGGGAGCTGTTTTTT,CASSPFGPRGELFF,TRBJ2-2,.,.,TRBV3-1/TRBV3-2,14
TGTGCCAGCAGCTTAAGCGGGAATCCCTATGGCTACACCTTC,CASSLSGNPYGYTF,TRBJ1-2,.,few,TRBV7-3,14
TGTGCCAGCAGCCGGGACAGGGGCAGCGAGCAGTACTTC,CASSRDRGSEQYF,TRBJ2-7,TRBD1,.,TRBV6-5,13
TGTGCCAGCAGTTTGCGGAATGAAGCTTTCTTT,CASSLRNEAFF,TRBJ1-1,.,.,TRBV28,11
TGTGCCAGCAGCCCCGGGAGGTCCCAGTACTTC,CASSPGRSQYF,TRBJ2-5,TRBD2,.,TRBV7-2,11
TGTGCCATCAGTGTTCCGGGAAACTACGAGCAGTACTTC,CAISVPGNYEQYF,TRBJ2-7,.,.,TRBV10-3,13
TGTGCCAGCAGCCAGGGACAGGGTAATGAAAAACTGTTTTTT,CASSQGQGNEKLFF,TRBJ1-4,TRBD1,.,TRBV2,14
TGTGCCAGCAGTTACCCAAACCCCGGGGTGAACACTGAAGCTTTCTTT,CASSYPNPGVNTEAFF,TRBJ1-1,.,.,TRBV6-5,16
TGTGCCAGCAGCAAAGGGCAGACGACTTCTGAAGCTTTCTTT,CASSKGQTTSEAFF,TRBJ1-1,.,.,TRBV21-1,14
TGCGCCAGCAGCCAGTGGGGAGGATCAGATACGCAGTATTTT,CASSQWGGSDTQYF,TRBJ2-3,.,.,TRBV4-1,14
TGTGCCAGCTCGACAAGGGCAGGGCGCAACTCTGGAAACACCATATATTTT,CASSTRAGRNSGNTIYF,TRBJ1-3,.,.,TRBV2,17
TGTGCCAGCAGCCAAGACACATGGAGCGGGGGGCTTTCCGAGCAGTACTTC,CASSQDTWSGGLSEQYF,TRBJ2-7,TRBD2,.,TRBV3-1/TRBV3-2,17
TGCGCCAGCAGCTTGGACAGGGCCTACGAGCAGTACTTC,CASSLDRAYEQYF,TRBJ2-7,.,.,TRBV5-1,13
TGCAGTGCTAGTTGGGGGGGCCCGGCTTTCTTT,CSASWGGPAFF,TRBJ1-1,.,.,TRBV20-1,11
TGTGCCAGCTCACAGGGGTCCGGTAATGAAAAACTGTTTTTT,CASSQGSGNEKLFF,TRBJ1-4,.,.,TRBV18,14
TGCGCCAGCAGCTTGGATACAACTTTCTATGGCTACACCTTC,CASSLDTTFYGYTF,TRBJ1-2,.,.,TRBV5-1,14
TGTGCCAGCAGCCCTTTGGGGGGGGGCACTGAAGCTTTCTTT,CASSPLGGGTEAFF,TRBJ1-1,.,.,TRBV11-2,14
TGTGCCAGTTCGGTTTTATTTTGGGAAGCTTTCTTT,CASSVLFWEAFF,TRBJ1-1,.,.,TRBV2,12
TGTGCCAGCAGTGGGCAGGGTATATCCTATAATTCACCCCTCCACTTT,CASSGQGISYNSPLHF,TRBJ1-6,.,.,TRBV6-6,16
TGTGCCAGCAGCTTACGCGGGGGGGCCAGTGCAGATACGCAGTATTTT,CASSLRGGASADTQYF,TRBJ2-3,TRBD2,.,TRBV7-2,16
TGTGCCAGTAGACAGGGGGCTAGTTACGAGCAGTACTTC,CASRQGASYEQYF,TRBJ2-7,TRBD1,.,TRBV2,13
TGTGCCAGCAGTTACGGGATTTATGGCTACACCTTC,CASSYGIYGYTF,TRBJ1-2,.,.,TRBV6-2/TRBV6-3,12
TGTGCCAGCAGCTTAGGGGTTAGCGTGAACACCGGGGAGCTGTTTTTT,CASSLGVSVNTGELFF,TRBJ2-2,.,.,TRBV7-6,16
TGTGCCACCTTAAAGAGCAATCAGCCCCAGCATTTT,CATLKSNQPQHF,TRBJ1-5,.,.,TRBV24-1,12
TGTGCCAGTAGTATTCGGGGGAGGTTAGACAATGAGCAGTTCTTC,CASSIRGRLDNEQFF,TRBJ2-1,.,.,TRBV19,15
TGTGCCAGCAGCCACCCCGCAGGGGTAAACTACGAGCAGTACTTC,CASSHPAGVNYEQYF,TRBJ2-7,.,.,TRBV11-2,15
TGTGCCAGCAGCCGCGGGCCTCAGAACACTGAAGCTTTCTTT,CASSRGPQNTEAFF,TRBJ1-1,.,.,TRBV5-4,14
TGTGCCAGCAGCTCAAGACAGGGGTCGGCTGAAGCTTTCTTT,CASSSRQGSAEAFF,TRBJ1-1,TRBD1,.,TRBV7-3,14
TGCGCCAGCAGCCAAGAGGTGGGCTCTGGGGCCAACGTCCTGACTTTC,CASSQEVGSGANVLTF,TRBJ2-6,.,.,TRBV4-3,16
TGTGCCAGCAGCGAAAGCATGAACACTGAAGCTTTCTTT,CASSESMNTEAFF,TRBJ1-1,.,.,TRBV3-1/TRBV3-2,13
TGTGCCAGCAGTTTAACAGGGTTCACTGAAGCTTTCTTT,CASSLTGFTEAFF,TRBJ1-1,.,.,TRBV27,13
TGTGCCAGCAGCTTAGTAGCGGGGGGGCGAGAGGGGCAGTATTTT,CASSLVAGGREGQYF,TRBJ2-3,TRBD2,.,TRBV7-2,15
TGTGCCAGCCACTCAGCGGGAGGCGAGCAGTACTTC,CASHSAGGEQYF,TRBJ2-7,TRBD2,.,TRBV6-6,12
TGTGCCAGCTCACCTCGGGACGGAAGCTCCTACGAGCAGTACTTC,CASSPRDGSSYEQYF,TRBJ2-7,.,.,TRBV18,15
TGCGCCAGCAGCTACACAAATGTCCGGGACAGTAACTATGGCTACACCTTC,CASSYTNVRDSNYGYTF,TRBJ1-2,TRBD1,.,TRBV5-1,17
TGTGCCAGCATCCCCCGAGGGAGCACTGAAGCTTTCTTT,CASIPRGSTEAFF,TRBJ1-1,.,.,TRBV28,13
TGCAGTGCTAGGGCGTTCAAAGCTTTCTTT,CSARAFKAFF,TRBJ1-1,.,.,TRBV20-1,10
TGTGCCACCAGCAATTATGGCTACACCTTC,CATSNYGYTF,TRBJ1-2,.,.,TRBV24-1,10
TGCAGCGTTGACAGCGGGGGGCTCTCGAGCTCCTACAATGAGCAGTTCTTC,CSVDSGGLSSSYNEQFF,TRBJ2-1,TRBD2,.,TRBV29-1,17
TGTGCCAGCGTCGTCGGGCTCATTCAGTACTTC,CASVVGLIQYF,TRBJ2-4,.,once,TRBV2,11
TGTGCCAGCAGCCCGACAGGGGCCGGGCAGTATTTT,CASSPTGAGQYF,TRBJ2-3,TRBD1,.,TRBV3-1/TRBV3-2,12
TGTGCCAGCAGGACAACTAGCGGGGACTACGAGCAGTACTTC,CASRTTSGDYEQYF,TRBJ2-7,TRBD2,few,TRBV28,14
TGCAGCGTTGACGAGGAGTGGAATACGCAGTATTTT,CSVDEEWNTQYF,TRBJ2-3,.,.,TRBV29-1,12
TGTGCCAGCAGCTTGTTCCCGGACAGGGGGCGGGGTGGCTACACCTTC,CASSLFPDRGRGGYTF,TRBJ1-2,TRBD1,.,TRBV5-4,16
TGTGCCAGCAGCTTAAACCCTAGCTCGGGGACCCAGTACTTC,CASSLNPSSGTQYF,TRBJ2-5,.,.,TRBV7-3,14
TGTGCCAGCAGTTACTCATGGGGCGGGACTGAAGCTTTCTTT,CASSYSWGGTEAFF,TRBJ1-1,.,few,TRBV6-5,14